This entry is about one T cell receptor beta chain. The antigen remains undetermined. cDNA carried unique molecular identifiers, and a universal primer site was added by template switching. MiXCR was run by TCRdb on the 5' RACE reads, yielding one entry per CDR3 protein. Of 600,000 to 700,000 distinct CDR3 sequences detected, 21% appear once; the ten largest clones hold approximately 4.5%. CDR1 and CDR2 (germline): DFQATT, SNEGSKA (reference sequence). CDR3 length: 16 residues. Trimming removed 0 bases at V and 4 bases at J, with 17 bases between. This sample is part of a study of identical twins. Study-level points and caveats: Abundant beta clonotypes from cord blood had fewer insertions, unlike memory repertoires, which showed none.

These data also featured in a second study, about T cells expressing NK-cell markers.

This clonotype originated in a woman younger than 30 in good health. The sequencing sample was made of PBMCs. V and J are TRBV20-1 and TRBJ2-3; tentatively, D is TRBD2 (5 bases). CDR3 sequence (DNA): TGCAGTGCTAGAGATCCCCTTCTTGCGAGGGCAGATACGCAGTATTTT. It yields the protein CSARDPLLARADTQYF.